This entry is about one T cell receptor (beta chain). The CDR3 consists of 16 residues. Germline CDR1 is GTSNPN and CDR2 is SVGIG (reference sequence). With 5 bases removed from V and 3 bases from J, the gap between germline ends came to 22 bases. This sample is part of a study of cytomegalovirus exposure and HLA in healthy donors. Researchers ran the PCR with 60 Vbeta and 13 Jbeta primers. The assay was immunoSEQ multiplex PCR, and TCRdb's table has in-frame clones only and misses some. This table holds 300,000 or so clones, roughly 86% found once. The source of this sequence is a woman in her forties in good health and CMV-seropositive. V is TRBV30 and J is TRBJ1-1, with D tentatively TRBD1 (6 bases). The sequenced sample was PBMCs. The CDR3 region is CAWEGPDRWEDTEAFF. As DNA, the CDR3 is TGTGCCTGGGAAGGGCCCGACAGGTGGGAAGACACTGAAGCTTTCTTT.